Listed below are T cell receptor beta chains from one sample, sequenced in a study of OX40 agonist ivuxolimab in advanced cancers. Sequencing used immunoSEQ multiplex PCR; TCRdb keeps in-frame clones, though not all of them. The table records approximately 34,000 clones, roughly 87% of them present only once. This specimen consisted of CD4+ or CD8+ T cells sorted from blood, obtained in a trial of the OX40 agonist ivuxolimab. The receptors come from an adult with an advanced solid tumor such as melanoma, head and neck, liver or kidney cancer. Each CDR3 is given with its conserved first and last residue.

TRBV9 CASSAGTGGFSSYNEQFF
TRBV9 CASSVGPGELFF
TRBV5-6 CASSAAERGYTGELFF
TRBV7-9 CASSSDRAATNEKLFF
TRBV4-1 CASSQGPGLYEQYF
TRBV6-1 CASPGGGGFNTEAFF
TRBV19 CATRTRYTDGYTF
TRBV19 CASSVHRGQAKNIQYF
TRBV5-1 CASSLGGLAGGADTQYF
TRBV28 CASSLTIARVREKLFF
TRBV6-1 CASSVNSGGAYNEQFF
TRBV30 CACGQGVYEQYF
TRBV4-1 CASSLKEDSYNEQFF
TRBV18 CASSQESGPQHF
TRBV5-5 CASSWDVFSSYNEQFF
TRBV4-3 CASSQDPGGRTEAFF
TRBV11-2 CASSLDLGAESPLHF
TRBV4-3 CASSQDASGGYEQYF